These 16 T cell receptor beta chains were sequenced from one sample in a study of T-cell reconstitution after alpha-beta-depleted transplantation in children. Unique molecular identifiers were incorporated when the TCRbeta library was constructed. From the PCR reads, TCRdb called clonotypes with MiXCR, one entry per CDR3 protein. Of roughly 790,000 distinct CDR3 sequences in the sample, approximately 15% are singletons; the top ten hold roughly 5%. Source: PBMCs, mostly from graft donor cells, taken 360 days after TCRalphabeta/CD19-depleted stem cell transplant. These receptors all stem from a male patient under 18 who had a stem cell transplant for acute lymphoblastic leukemia, so the T cells may come from the graft donor.

This clonotype has more than one count but fewer than ten. This chain joins TRBV5-1 and TRBJ2-7; D remains unclear. V lost 0 bases and J lost 2, with 9 bases in between. The V gene's germline CDR1 is SGHRS and CDR2 YFSETQ. CDR3 length: 14 residues. For the CDR3, the DNA is TGCGCCAGCAGCTTGGATGGCTCCCCCTACGAGCAGTACTTC. Protein sequence: CASSLDGSPYEQYF.

This clonotype came up a few times. This chain connects TRBV7-9 to TRBJ2-3; the match to TRBD2 covers 9 bases. Trimming took 4 bases from V and 2 from J; bases not matched to a gene: 4. This CDR3 region has 15 residues. CDR1 is SEHNR, CDR2 FQNEAQ, per germline (reference sequence). The CDR3 nucleotides read TGTGCCAGCAGCTACCTAGCGGGGCTCACAGATACGCAGTATTTT. Its translation is CASSYLAGLTDTQYF.

This clonotype was seen a handful of times. The chain carries TRBV27 and TRBJ2-7, with a possible D match to TRBD2 (5 bases). The germline V and J ends were trimmed by 8 bases and 2 bases, with 16 bases remaining between them. The CDR3 covers 14 residues. Germline V gene data show CDR1 as MNHEY and CDR2 as SMNVEV (reference sequence). The CDR3 protein is CASVQRTPPYEQYF. The CDR3 DNA reads as TGTGCCAGCGTACAGCGGACCCCCCCCTACGAGCAGTACTTC.

This clonotype has only a few counts. The V call is TRBV7-9, the J call TRBJ2-1; TRBD2 might be the D (5 bases). V lost 0 bases and J 3 bases, leaving 9 bases between the germline ends. The germline V gene encodes CDR1 SEHNR and CDR2 FQNEAQ (reference sequence). The CDR3 contains 15 residues. DNA of the CDR3: TGTGCCAGCAGCTTAGCGGCGGGTCTCTACAATGAGCAGTTCTTC. Translation: CASSLAAGLYNEQFF.

This clonotype turned up a few times. This chain uses TRBV6-5 with TRBJ1-2; D possibly corresponds to TRBD1 (5 bases). The V gene's germline CDR1 is MNHEY and CDR2 SVGAGI. V lost 6 bases and J 2 bases, leaving 22 bases between the germline ends. This CDR3 is built from 17 residues. The CDR3 DNA reads TGTGCCAGCAGCCCACTCCAGGGAACTCCTATAAACTATGGCTACACCTTC. Its protein product is CASSPLQGTPINYGYTF.

This clonotype was picked up a small number of times. The chain links TRBV20-1 to TRBJ2-5, with 10 bases lining up with TRBD1. The CDR3 is made up of 15 amino acids. The V gene end was trimmed by 3 bases and the J gene end by 5 bases; junction bases not matched to a gene: 9. CDR1 DFQATT and CDR2 SNEGSKA come from the germline V gene (reference sequence). For the CDR3, the DNA is TGCAGTGCTAGGATGGTCCCGGGACAGGGGGAGACCCAGTACTTC. Amino acids: CSARMVPGQGETQYF.

This chain connects TRBV30 to TRBJ2-3, with TRBD2 as a possible D gene (5 bases). The CDR3 has 14 amino acids. From germline, CDR1 is GTSNPN and CDR2 SVGIG (reference sequence). V dropped 2 bases and J dropped 1 base, with 10 bases sitting between them. The CDR3 nucleotides read TGTGCCTGGAGTCGGGGTTTAGGCACAGATACGCAGTATTTT. Its translation: CAWSRGLGTDTQYF.

The chain links TRBV5-1 to TRBJ2-2, with 7 bases identical to TRBD1. CDR1 and CDR2 (germline): SGHRS, YFSETQ. V gave up 4 bases and J gave up 8 bases; unmatched junction bases: 2. This CDR3 is built from 12 residues. The DNA for the CDR3 is TGCGCCAGCAGCCTGACAGGGGGGGAGCTGTTTTTT. Amino acids: CASSLTGGELFF.

On this clonotype: This likely comes from a read error, as the CDR3 has no conserved phenylalanine or tryptophan at its end. V is TRBV6-5 and J is TRBJ2-1, with D hard to call. CDR3 length: 12 residues. Trimming took off 5 bases at V and 3 bases at J, with 5 bases between the two ends. Germline values: CDR1 MNHEY, CDR2 SVGAGI. The CDR3 DNA sequence: TGTGCCAGCAGTCCAGGCTACAATGAGCAGTTCTGC. Protein product: CASSPGYNEQFC.

The rearrangement uses TRBV5-1 and TRBJ1-4; no firm D call. V was shortened by 1 base and J by 4 bases, with 8 bases between the two germline ends. The CDR3 is 14 amino acids. Germline V lookup: CDR1 SGHRS, CDR2 YFSETQ. The CDR3 nucleotides are TGCGCCAGCAGCTTGCTTGTCAATAATGAAAAACTGTTTTTT. Protein product: CASSLLVNNEKLFF.

This clonotype was seen many times. The chain recombines TRBV29-1 with TRBJ1-5, with 7 bases identical to TRBD1. Trimming cost V 7 bases and J 2 bases; bases outside gene matches: 5. This CDR3 has 13 residues. The germline V gene has CDR1 SQVTM and CDR2 ANQGSEA. The CDR3 here is CSATQGGNQPQHF. CDR3 coding DNA: TGCAGCGCAACCCAGGGGGGCAATCAGCCCCAGCATTTT. Looking up the rest from reference TRBV29-1 and TRBJ1-5 gives the full variable domain: SAVISQKPSRDICQRGTSLTIQCQVDSQVTMMFWYRQQPGQSLTLIATANQGSEATYESGFVIDKFPISRPNLTFSTLTVSNMSPEDSSIYLCSATQGGNQPQHFGDGTRLSIL.

This clonotype appeared a few times. This chain uses TRBV24-1 with TRBJ2-4, with TRBD1 matching over 11 bases. CDR1 and CDR2 from the germline V gene are KGHDR and SFDVKD. J lost 8 bases, V lost 3 bases, and 5 bases had no gene match. There are 15 residues in the CDR3. CDR3 protein: CATSDPGTGGHIQYF. CDR3 coding DNA: TGTGCCACCAGTGATCCCGGGACAGGGGGACACATTCAGTACTTC.

This chain joins TRBV12-3 or TRBV12-4 and TRBJ2-3, with TRBD2 identical over 7 bases. The V gene end was trimmed by 5 bases and the J gene end by 0 bases; junction bases not matched to a gene: 5. This CDR3 comprises 15 residues. Here the CDR3 reads CASSGNSGSTDTQYF. In DNA form, the CDR3 reads TGTGCCAGCAGTGGGAATAGCGGGAGCACAGATACGCAGTATTTT.

This clonotype was found many times. The chain carries TRBV29-1 and TRBJ2-7; D is ambiguous. The CDR3 runs to 9 residues. Germline V CDR1 and CDR2: SQVTM, ANQGSEA. Trimming took off 8 bases at V and 4 bases at J, with 6 bases between the two ends. CDR3 amino acids: CSFSYEQYF. The CDR3, as DNA: TGCAGCTTCTCATACGAGCAGTACTTC.

V is TRBV2 and J is TRBJ1-4; 7 bases agree with TRBD1. The CDR3 loop spans 14 amino acids. The junction had 8 bases not matched to a gene; V was cut back by 6 bases and J by 7 bases. Germline CDR1 SNHLY, CDR2 FYNNEI. The CDR3 DNA follows: TGTGCCAGCAGGGGAACAGGGGCCGGTGAAAAACTGTTTTTT. As protein: CASRGTGAGEKLFF. Complete variable domain (other parts from reference TRBV2 and TRBJ1-4): EPEVTQTPSHQVTQMGQEVILRCVPISNHLYFYWYRQILGQKVEFLVSFYNNEISEKSEIFDDQFSVERPDGSNFTLKIRSTKLEDSAMYFCASRGTGAGEKLFFGSGTQLSVL.

There are a few counts of this clonotype. The rearrangement joins TRBV7-6 to TRBJ1-6; 7 bases line up with TRBD1. Germline V gene data show CDR1 as SGHVS and CDR2 as FNYEAQ. The CDR3 runs to 14 residues. The ends lost 4 bases at V and 4 bases at J; junction bases unmatched: 1. The CDR3 DNA sequence: TGTGCCAGCAGCTCGGGACAGTATAATTCACCCCTCCACTTT. Translation gives CASSSGQYNSPLHF.